This T cell receptor beta chain originates from a study of identical twins. Findings and caveats of the study: In beta out-of-frame sequences, the excess sharing between twins was weaker.

Trimming took 2 bases from V and 3 from J; bases not matched to a gene: 3. CDR3 length: 16 residues. Germline CDR1 SGHTA, CDR2 FQGNSA. In its sample, this clonotype was seen a few times. Its antigen is still unknown. A universal primer site was added by template switching, and unique molecular identifiers were carried by the cDNA. TCRdb itself ran the 5' RACE reads through MiXCR, one entry per CDR3 protein. The sample carries 450,000 to 650,000 distinct CDR3 sequences, 7.5% to 10% recorded once. Separately, the same data were catalogued under a study of yellow fever vaccine responses in identical twins.

The V and J genes are TRBV7-2 and TRBJ2-1, with 11 positions matching TRBD2. The sequence was obtained from a young woman in good health. Sequencing was carried out using PBMCs. The CDR3 loop is CASSLLAGGHYNEQFF. The CDR3 DNA sequence: TGTGCCAGCAGCTTATTAGCGGGGGGGCACTACAATGAGCAGTTCTTC.